A selection of T cell receptor beta chains follows, all from one sample in a study of T cells expressing NK-cell markers. TCRdb re-called the 5' RACE reads; one entry per CDR3 protein, DNA not given. The specimen's table records some 600,000 distinct CDR3 sequences. The sequenced sample was blood T cells: a sorted CD56 or NKG2C T cell subset, CD4+ or CD8+ T cells, or bulk PBMC T cells (not recorded which). These receptors were taken from a man in his late teens or twenties in good health. Both conserved end residues are part of each CDR3. The order of the fields is V gene, J gene, CDR3 protein.

v_call: TRBV4-1
j_call: TRBJ2-5
cdr3_aa: CASSQNSGRAGETQYF

v_call: TRBV18
j_call: TRBJ2-2
cdr3_aa: CASSPLPGTMNTGELFF

v_call: TRBV27
j_call: TRBJ2-7
cdr3_aa: CASRDATYEQYF

v_call: TRBV3-1
j_call: TRBJ2-1
cdr3_aa: CASSQLGIGEQFF

v_call: TRBV27
j_call: TRBJ2-1
cdr3_aa: CASSSGPPHNEQFF

v_call: TRBV28
j_call: TRBJ2-2
cdr3_aa: CASSQDRVNTGELFF

v_call: TRBV12-3/TRBV12-4
j_call: TRBJ2-3
cdr3_aa: CASSVHTSGRALVRDTQYF

v_call: TRBV6-5
j_call: TRBJ1-3
cdr3_aa: CASCFGETGNTIYF

v_call: TRBV29-1
j_call: TRBJ2-7
cdr3_aa: CSVWGWGQGVNEQYF

v_call: TRBV7-8
j_call: TRBJ2-7
cdr3_aa: CASSLAGTELYEQYF

v_call: TRBV12-3/TRBV12-4
j_call: TRBJ1-5
cdr3_aa: CASSDFAAGERPQHF

v_call: TRBV16
j_call: TRBJ1-6
cdr3_aa: CASSQSERQRNSPLHF

v_call: TRBV24-1
j_call: TRBJ2-1
cdr3_aa: CATAEGSDNEQFF

v_call: TRBV29-1
j_call: TRBJ2-3
cdr3_aa: CSVEDFTGPRTDTQYF

v_call: TRBV7-2
j_call: TRBJ1-2
cdr3_aa: CASKETGYGYTF

v_call: TRBV20-1
j_call: TRBJ2-5
cdr3_aa: CSAGGLAGLETQYF

v_call: TRBV7-6
j_call: TRBJ2-6
cdr3_aa: CASSLVFSSGANVLTF

v_call: TRBV4-3
j_call: TRBJ2-2
cdr3_aa: CASSQGTGGNTGELFF

v_call: TRBV27
j_call: TRBJ2-2
cdr3_aa: CASTGGPNTGELFF

v_call: TRBV12-3/TRBV12-4
j_call: TRBJ2-3
cdr3_aa: CASSLGRLAGGTDTQYF